One and the same sample provided the 23 T cell receptor beta chains below, sequenced in a study of CD8+ T cells in alopecia areata. It was cDNA, reverse transcribed from extracted RNA, that served as the sequencing template. Some clones are missing from TCRdb's copy, which holds only in-frame ones; the method was immunoSEQ multiplex PCR. The sample consists of about 200,000 clones, 50% to 60% of them appearing once. The source material was CD4+ T cells sorted from blood, sampled at week 0. The receptor set was obtained from a human donor with alopecia areata.

The rearrangement links TRBV14 to TRBJ1-1; D is possibly TRBD1 (5 bases). CDR1 and CDR2 from the germline V gene are SGHDN and FVKESK. CDR3 length equals 17 residues. V lost 0 bases to trimming and J lost 5 bases, with 19 bases between them. CDR3 DNA: TGTGCCAGCAGCCAAGATGAGGCCGCCCCCGGGGGAACTGAAGCTTTCTTT. Its translation is CASSQDEAAPGGTEAFF.

The V and J genes are TRBV19 and TRBJ2-2; tentatively, D is TRBD2 (5 bases). The CDR3 contains 14 residues. V lost 3 bases to trimming and J lost 4 bases, with 9 bases between them. Germline V gene lookup returns CDR1 LNHDA and CDR2 SQIVND (reference sequence). The CDR3: CASSIGGGTGELFF. In DNA, the CDR3 is TGTGCCAGTAGTATCGGCGGAGGCACCGGGGAGCTGTTTTTT.

This clone was observed a handful of times. The chain links TRBV11-2 to TRBJ1-4; a weak D match, TRBD1 (5 bases). CDR3 size: 16 residues. The V end lost 0 bases, the J end lost 0 bases, and 8 bases lay between the germline ends. Germline V lookup: CDR1 SGHAT, CDR2 FQNNGV. CDR3 coding DNA: TGTGCCAGCAGCTTAGACAGGGATGCAACTAATGAAAAACTGTTTTTT. Residues: CASSLDRDATNEKLFF.

The chain couples TRBV29-1 to TRBJ2-7, with 8 nucleotides matching TRBD1. Germline V gene lookup returns CDR1 SQVTM and CDR2 ANQGSEA. With 3 bases clipped from V and 2 bases from J, the junction kept 0 bases outside the gene matches. CDR3 length: 12 residues. For the CDR3, the DNA is TGCAGCGTTGAGGGACAGGCCTACGAGCAGTACTTC. This gives the protein CSVEGQAYEQYF.

V gene TRBV6-5 combines with J gene TRBJ1-2; the match to TRBD1 covers 10 bases. The CDR3 extends over 15 amino acids. V was clipped by 4 bases and J by 5 bases; unmatched bases: 7. CDR1 and CDR2 (germline): MNHEY, SVGAGI. CDR3 amino acids: CASSFTGTGEYGYTF. DNA for the CDR3: TGTGCCAGCAGTTTTACCGGGACAGGGGAATATGGCTACACCTTC.

The V and J genes are TRBV6-5 and TRBJ1-2; D is possibly TRBD1 (5 bases). V gave up 7 bases and J gave up 2 bases, with 11 bases separating them. This CDR3 spans 13 amino acids. Germline V CDR1 and CDR2: MNHEY, SVGAGI. DNA of the CDR3: TGTGCCAGCACCAGGGCGGAGAACTATGGCTACACCTTC. Residues: CASTRAENYGYTF.

The gene calls are TRBV2 and TRBJ1-2; TRBD1 matches at 11 bases. This CDR3 comprises 14 residues. Germline V gene sequence: CDR1 SNHLY, CDR2 FYNNEI. After removal of 6 bases from V and 5 bases from J, the junction contained 5 bases not matched to a gene. CDR3 bases: TGTGCCAGCAGATTAGGACAGGGGGCTTATGGCTACACCTTC. Translated: CASRLGQGAYGYTF.

V is TRBV5-1 and J is TRBJ2-5; 11 bases map to TRBD2. This CDR3 is built from 15 residues. Losses at the gene ends were 4 bases for V and 1 base for J; bases not matched to a gene: 3. Germline CDR1 and CDR2: SGHRS and YFSETQ. The CDR3 protein is CASSRLAGIQETQYF. The CDR3 coding sequence is TGCGCCAGCAGCAGACTAGCGGGAATCCAAGAGACCCAGTACTTC.

V and J are TRBV30 and TRBJ2-3; 7 bases fit TRBD2. The J segment lost 0 bases and the V segment lost 4 bases, leaving 4 bases of the junction unmatched. The germline gives CDR1 GTSNPN, CDR2 SVGIG (reference sequence). This CDR3 region has 14 residues. The DNA of the CDR3 is TGTGCCTGGACCTTGCGGGGGAGCACAGATACGCAGTATTTT. Translated: CAWTLRGSTDTQYF.

The chain joins TRBV7-9 to TRBJ1-1; a weak D match, TRBD1 (5 bases). V was cut by 4 bases and J by 0 bases, with 12 bases left in between. Germline V gene sequence: CDR1 SEHNR, CDR2 FQNEAQ (reference sequence). This CDR3 spans 15 amino acids. The CDR3 spells CASSYAGPLNTEAFF. The CDR3 DNA is TGTGCCAGCAGCTACGCAGGGCCGCTGAACACTGAAGCTTTCTTT.

The J gene is TRBJ1-1, the V gene TRBV30; D might be TRBD1 (6 bases). The germline V gene has CDR1 GTSNPN and CDR2 SVGIG (reference sequence). The CDR3 is 12 residues long. The germline V and J ends were trimmed by 4 bases and 5 bases, with 11 bases remaining between them. In nucleotides, the CDR3 is TGTGCCTGGACCCGGCAGGGGACTGAAGCTTTCTTT. It is translated as CAWTRQGTEAFF.

This clone was picked up a small number of times. The chain carries TRBV7-9 and TRBJ1-2; D is undetermined. The CDR3 has 16 residues. V lost 5 bases to trimming and J lost 2 bases, with 18 bases between them. In germline, CDR1 is SEHNR, CDR2 FQNEAQ (reference sequence). The CDR3 DNA is TGTGCCAGCAGCATTCCGGGATTCGGTGGGAACTATGGCTACACCTTC. This codes for CASSIPGFGGNYGYTF.

This clone appeared a few times. One base away lies a much larger clone, so this may be a sequencing read error. The chain couples TRBV18 to TRBJ1-3; D gene ambiguous. Germline V lookup: CDR1 KGHSH, CDR2 LQKENI. This CDR3 contains 19 residues. The CDR3 sequence is CASSPPKTSAMISGNTKYF. CDR3 in DNA: TGTGCCAGCTCACCACCGAAAACATCCGCAATGATCTCTGGAAACACCAAATATTTT.

The rearrangement links TRBV6-5 to TRBJ1-2; D uncertain. The length of the CDR3 is 13 residues. The germline gives CDR1 MNHEY, CDR2 SVGAGI. The V end lost 6 bases, the J end lost 2 bases, and 10 bases lay between the germline ends. The CDR3 DNA reads TGTGCCAGCAGGAGGGATTCCAACTATGGCTACACCTTC. It yields the protein CASRRDSNYGYTF.

This clone was seen repeatedly, ten times or more. The chain employs TRBV10-2 and TRBJ2-6; no reliable D call. V lost 5 bases and J 0 bases, leaving 8 bases between the germline ends. This CDR3 region has 15 residues. Germline CDR1 reads WSHSY; CDR2 reads SAAADI. The CDR3 sequence is CASSSQGSGANVLTF. The CDR3 DNA reads as TGCGCCAGCAGTTCCCAAGGCTCTGGGGCCAACGTCCTGACTTTC.

V usage is TRBV30 and J usage is TRBJ2-4, with 8 bases lining up with TRBD2. CDR1 and CDR2 (germline): GTSNPN, SVGIG (reference sequence). The CDR3 is 14 amino acids. Trimming at V came to 3 bases and at J to 9 bases, leaving 10 bases not matched to a gene. CDR3 region: CAWSRSGTRGIQYF. DNA for the CDR3: TGTGCCTGGAGCCGTAGCGGGACGCGTGGCATTCAGTACTTC.

The gene calls are TRBV29-1 and TRBJ1-1; maybe TRBD1 (6 bases). The CDR3 is 12 residues long. From germline, CDR1 is SQVTM and CDR2 ANQGSEA. The V end lost 6 bases, the J end lost 4 bases, and 12 bases lay between the germline ends. CDR3 sequence: CSVQGLGTEAFF. The CDR3 DNA sequence: TGCAGCGTGCAGGGGTTGGGCACTGAAGCTTTCTTT.

This chain connects TRBV29-1 to TRBJ1-1, with a possible D match to TRBD1 (5 bases). The germline V gene encodes CDR1 SQVTM and CDR2 ANQGSEA. There are 12 residues in the CDR3. V lost 5 bases, J lost 0 bases, and 7 bases lay in between. DNA of the CDR3: TGCAGCGTTTGGGGGGTGAACACTGAAGCTTTCTTT. Encoded protein: CSVWGVNTEAFF. Supplemented by reference TRBV29-1 and TRBJ1-1, the full variable domain reads SAVISQKPSRDICQRGTSLTIQCQVDSQVTMMFWYRQQPGQSLTLIATANQGSEATYESGFVIDKFPISRPNLTFSTLTVSNMSPEDSSIYLCSVWGVNTEAFFGQGTRLTVV.

The chain uses TRBV14 and TRBJ2-7; D might be TRBD1 (6 bases). Looked up from germline, CDR1 is SGHDN and CDR2 is FVKESK. The CDR3 runs to 16 residues. V was clipped by 0 bases and J by 1 base, with 13 bases between them. This chain's CDR3 is CASSQDRDMPSYEQYF. The CDR3, as DNA: TGTGCCAGCAGCCAAGACCGGGACATGCCGTCCTACGAGCAGTACTTC.

The chain uses TRBV27 and TRBJ1-5; 8 positions agree with TRBD1. The ends lost 6 bases at V and 2 bases at J; junction bases unmatched: 3. The V gene's germline CDR1 is MNHEY and CDR2 SMNVEV (reference sequence). This CDR3 is built from 14 residues. The CDR3 protein is CASRPGQGNQPQHF. The CDR3 DNA reads as TGTGCCAGCAGACCGGGACAGGGCAATCAGCCCCAGCATTTT.

V is TRBV14 and J is TRBJ2-3; D uncertain. V gave up 4 bases and J gave up 8 bases, with 10 bases separating them. The CDR3 has 12 residues. Germline CDR1 SGHDN, CDR2 FVKESK. This CDR3 is CASSPSGVTQYF. The CDR3 DNA sequence: TGTGCCAGCAGCCCCAGTGGGGTTACGCAGTATTTT.

This clone has only a few counts. The rearrangement uses TRBV6-1 and TRBJ1-5; 7 bases align to TRBD1. CDR3 size: 15 residues. The trim removed 4 bases at V and 2 bases at J, leaving 5 bases unmatched. In germline, CDR1 is MNHNS, CDR2 SASEGT. CDR3 sequence (DNA): TGTGCCAGCAGTGCTAGAACAGGGGGCAATCAGCCCCAGCATTTT. Protein sequence: CASSARTGGNQPQHF.

Here the CDR3 DNA reads TGTGCCAGTAGAAGGCAGCGGGGGAACACAGATACGCAGTATTTT. This translates into CASRRQRGNTDTQYF. The chain employs TRBV19 and TRBJ2-3, with 8 positions matching TRBD2. V dropped 6 bases and J dropped 2; count of bases not matched to a gene: 7. The CDR3 contains 15 residues. Germline V CDR1 and CDR2: LNHDA, SQIVND (reference sequence).